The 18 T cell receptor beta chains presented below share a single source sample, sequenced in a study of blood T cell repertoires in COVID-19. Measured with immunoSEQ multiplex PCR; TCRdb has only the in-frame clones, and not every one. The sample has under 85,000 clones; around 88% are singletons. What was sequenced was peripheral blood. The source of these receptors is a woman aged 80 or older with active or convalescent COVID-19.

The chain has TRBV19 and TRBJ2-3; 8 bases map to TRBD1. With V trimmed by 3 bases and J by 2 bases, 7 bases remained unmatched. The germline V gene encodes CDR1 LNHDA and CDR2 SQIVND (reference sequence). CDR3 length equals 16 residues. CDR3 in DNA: TGTGCCAGTAGTATGCTACAGGGGGGATTCACAGATACGCAGTATTTT. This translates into CASSMLQGGFTDTQYF.

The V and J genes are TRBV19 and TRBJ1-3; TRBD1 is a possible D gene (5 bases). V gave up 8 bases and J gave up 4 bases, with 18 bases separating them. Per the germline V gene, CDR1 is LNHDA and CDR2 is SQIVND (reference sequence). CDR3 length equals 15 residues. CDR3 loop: CASRPGGLGGNTIYF. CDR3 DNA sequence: TGTGCCAGTCGCCCGGGGGGATTAGGCGGAAACACCATATATTTT.

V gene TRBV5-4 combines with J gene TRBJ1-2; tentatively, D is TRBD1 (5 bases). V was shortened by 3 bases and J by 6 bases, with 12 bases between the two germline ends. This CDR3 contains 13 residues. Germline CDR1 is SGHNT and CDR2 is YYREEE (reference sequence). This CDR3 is CASSYGGRNGYTF. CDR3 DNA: TGTGCCAGCAGCTACGGGGGACGGAATGGCTACACCTTC.

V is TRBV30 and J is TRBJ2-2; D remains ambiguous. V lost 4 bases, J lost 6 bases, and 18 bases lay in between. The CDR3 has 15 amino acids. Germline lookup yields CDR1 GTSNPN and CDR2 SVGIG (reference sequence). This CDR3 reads CAWTPFPADSGELFF. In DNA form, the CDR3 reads TGTGCCTGGACCCCCTTTCCTGCGGATTCCGGGGAGCTGTTTTTT.

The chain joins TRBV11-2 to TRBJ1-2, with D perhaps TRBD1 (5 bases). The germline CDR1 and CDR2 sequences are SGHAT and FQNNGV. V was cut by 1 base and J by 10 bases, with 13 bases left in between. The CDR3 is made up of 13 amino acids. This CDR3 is CASSLAGTPYYTF. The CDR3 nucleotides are TGTGCCAGCAGCTTAGCAGGGACTCCATACTACACCTTC.

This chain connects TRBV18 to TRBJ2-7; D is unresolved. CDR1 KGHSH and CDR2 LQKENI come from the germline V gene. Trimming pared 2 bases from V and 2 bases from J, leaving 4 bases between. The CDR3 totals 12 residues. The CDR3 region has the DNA TGTGCCAGCTCACCAAGCACCTACGAGCAGTACTTC. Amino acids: CASSPSTYEQYF.

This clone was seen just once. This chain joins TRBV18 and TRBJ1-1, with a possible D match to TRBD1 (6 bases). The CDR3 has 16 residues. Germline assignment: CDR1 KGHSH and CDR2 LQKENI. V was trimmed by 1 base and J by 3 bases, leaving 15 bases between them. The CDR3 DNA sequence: TGTGCCAGCTCACCACAAGTTTTGGCAGGGGACACTGAAGCTTTCTTT. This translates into CASSPQVLAGDTEAFF.

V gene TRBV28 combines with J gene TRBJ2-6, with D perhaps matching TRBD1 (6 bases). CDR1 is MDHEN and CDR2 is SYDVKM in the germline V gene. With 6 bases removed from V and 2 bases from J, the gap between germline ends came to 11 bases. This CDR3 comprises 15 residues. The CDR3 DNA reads TGTGCCAGCAGAAACCCAGGGGCTGGGGCCAACGTCCTGACTTTC. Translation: CASRNPGAGANVLTF.

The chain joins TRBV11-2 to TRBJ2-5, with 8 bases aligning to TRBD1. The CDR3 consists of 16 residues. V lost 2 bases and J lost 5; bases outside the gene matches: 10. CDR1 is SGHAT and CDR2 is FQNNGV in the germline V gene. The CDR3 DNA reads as TGTGCCAGCAGCTTATCCTATGGACAGGGCGGGGAGACCCAGTACTTC. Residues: CASSLSYGQGGETQYF.

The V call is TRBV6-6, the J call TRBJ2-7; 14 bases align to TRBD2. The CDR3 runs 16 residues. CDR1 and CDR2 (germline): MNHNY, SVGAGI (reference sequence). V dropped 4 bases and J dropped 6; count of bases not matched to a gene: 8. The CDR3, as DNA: TGTGCCAGCAGTTCTCCGGGACTAGCGGGAGTCGGCGAGCAGTACTTC. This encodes CASSSPGLAGVGEQYF.

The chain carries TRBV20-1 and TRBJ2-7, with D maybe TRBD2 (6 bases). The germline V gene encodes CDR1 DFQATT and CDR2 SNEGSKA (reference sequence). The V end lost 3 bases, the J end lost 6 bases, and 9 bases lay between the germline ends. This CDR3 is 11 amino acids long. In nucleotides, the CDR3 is TGCAGTGCTAGGGGGGGTCTCGAGCAGTACTTC. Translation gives CSARGGLEQYF.

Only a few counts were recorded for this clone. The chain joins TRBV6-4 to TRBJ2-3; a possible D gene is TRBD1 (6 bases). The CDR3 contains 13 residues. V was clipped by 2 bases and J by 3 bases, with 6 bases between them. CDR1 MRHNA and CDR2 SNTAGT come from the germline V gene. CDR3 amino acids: CASSDTGTDTQYF. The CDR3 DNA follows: TGTGCCAGCAGTGACACAGGGACAGATACGCAGTATTTT.

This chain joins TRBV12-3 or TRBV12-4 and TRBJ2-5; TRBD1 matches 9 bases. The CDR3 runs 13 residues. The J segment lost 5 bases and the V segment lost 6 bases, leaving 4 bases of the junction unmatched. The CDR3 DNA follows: TGTGCCAGCAGCCCAGGACAGGGGGAGACCCAGTACTTC. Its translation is CASSPGQGETQYF.

CDR3 nucleotide sequence: TGTGCCAGCAGCGTAGGCCAGGGGAACCAAGAGACCCAGTACTTC. Protein sequence: CASSVGQGNQETQYF. V usage is TRBV9 and J usage is TRBJ2-5, with D possibly TRBD1 on 6 matching bases. The V gene's germline CDR1 is SGDLS and CDR2 YYNGEE. This CDR3 is 15 amino acids long. The germline V and J ends were trimmed by 0 bases and 0 bases, with 9 bases remaining between them.

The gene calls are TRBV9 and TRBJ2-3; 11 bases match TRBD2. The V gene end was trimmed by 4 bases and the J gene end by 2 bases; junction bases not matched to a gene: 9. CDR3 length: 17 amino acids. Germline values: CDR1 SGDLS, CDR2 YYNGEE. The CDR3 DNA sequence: TGTGCCAGCAGCCCCTACTTAGCGGGGGGGACCACAGATACGCAGTATTTT. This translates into CASSPYLAGGTTDTQYF.

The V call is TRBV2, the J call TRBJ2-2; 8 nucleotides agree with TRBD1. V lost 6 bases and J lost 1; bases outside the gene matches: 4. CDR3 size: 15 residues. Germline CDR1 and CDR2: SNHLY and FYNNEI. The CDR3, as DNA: TGTGCCAGCAGGGCCGGGACAGGGAACACCGGGGAGCTGTTTTTT. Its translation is CASRAGTGNTGELFF.

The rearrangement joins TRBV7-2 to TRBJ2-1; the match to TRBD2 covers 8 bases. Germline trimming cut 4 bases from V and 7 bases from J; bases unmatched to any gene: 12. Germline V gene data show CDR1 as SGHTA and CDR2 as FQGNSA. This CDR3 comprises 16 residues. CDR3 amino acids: CASSSSWGLGGNEQFF. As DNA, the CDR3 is TGTGCCAGCAGCTCGTCGTGGGGACTAGGGGGTAATGAGCAGTTCTTC.

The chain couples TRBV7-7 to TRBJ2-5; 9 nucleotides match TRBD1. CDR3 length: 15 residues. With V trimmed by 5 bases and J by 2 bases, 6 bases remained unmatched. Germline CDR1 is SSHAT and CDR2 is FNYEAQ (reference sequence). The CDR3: CASSALTGGQETQYF. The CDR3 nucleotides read TGTGCCAGCAGCGCATTGACAGGGGGACAAGAGACCCAGTACTTC.